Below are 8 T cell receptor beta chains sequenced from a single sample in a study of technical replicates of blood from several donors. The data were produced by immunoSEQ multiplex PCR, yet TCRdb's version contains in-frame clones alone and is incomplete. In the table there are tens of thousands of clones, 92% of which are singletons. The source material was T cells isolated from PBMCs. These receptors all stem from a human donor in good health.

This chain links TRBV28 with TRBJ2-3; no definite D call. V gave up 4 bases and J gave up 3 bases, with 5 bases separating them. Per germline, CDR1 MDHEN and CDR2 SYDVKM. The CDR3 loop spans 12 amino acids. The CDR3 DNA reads TGTGCCAGCAGTTCCCTAACAGATACGCAGTATTTT. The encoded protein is CASSSLTDTQYF.

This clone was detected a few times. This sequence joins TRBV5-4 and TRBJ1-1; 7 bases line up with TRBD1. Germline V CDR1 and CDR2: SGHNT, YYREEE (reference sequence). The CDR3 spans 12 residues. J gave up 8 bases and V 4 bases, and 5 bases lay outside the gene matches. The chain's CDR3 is CASSAYRGEAFF. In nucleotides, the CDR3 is TGTGCCAGCAGCGCCTACAGGGGAGAAGCTTTCTTT.

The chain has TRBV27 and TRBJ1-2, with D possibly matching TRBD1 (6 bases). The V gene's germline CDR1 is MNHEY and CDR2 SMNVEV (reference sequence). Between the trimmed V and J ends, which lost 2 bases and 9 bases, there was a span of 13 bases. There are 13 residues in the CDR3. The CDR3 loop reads CASSLKPGDSYTF. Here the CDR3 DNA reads TGTGCCAGCAGTTTAAAACCAGGGGACAGCTACACCTTC.

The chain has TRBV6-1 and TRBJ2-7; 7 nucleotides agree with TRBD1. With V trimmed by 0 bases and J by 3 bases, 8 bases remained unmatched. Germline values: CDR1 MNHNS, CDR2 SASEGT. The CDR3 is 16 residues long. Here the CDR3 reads CASSEALGQGVYEQYF. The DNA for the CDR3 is TGTGCCAGCAGTGAAGCGCTGGGGCAGGGGGTCTACGAGCAGTACTTC.

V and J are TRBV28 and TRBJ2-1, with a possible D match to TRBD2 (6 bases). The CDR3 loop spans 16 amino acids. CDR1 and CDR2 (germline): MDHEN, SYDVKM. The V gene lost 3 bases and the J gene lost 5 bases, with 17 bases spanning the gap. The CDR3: CASSLGEEGRNNEQFF. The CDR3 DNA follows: TGTGCCAGCAGTTTGGGGGAGGAGGGGCGCAACAATGAGCAGTTCTTC.

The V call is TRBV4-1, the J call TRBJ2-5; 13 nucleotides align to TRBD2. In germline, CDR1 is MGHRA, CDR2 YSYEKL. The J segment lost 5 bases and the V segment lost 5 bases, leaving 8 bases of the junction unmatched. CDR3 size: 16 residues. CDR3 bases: TGCGCCAGCAGCGTCCGACTAGCGGGGGGCATGGAGACCCAGTACTTC. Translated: CASSVRLAGGMETQYF.

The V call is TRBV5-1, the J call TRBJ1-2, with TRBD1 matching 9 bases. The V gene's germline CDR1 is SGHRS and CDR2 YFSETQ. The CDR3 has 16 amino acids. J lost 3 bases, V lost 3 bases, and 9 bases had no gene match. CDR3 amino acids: CASSSLGQGADYGYTF. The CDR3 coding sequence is TGCGCCAGCAGCTCGCTGGGACAGGGCGCGGACTATGGCTACACCTTC.

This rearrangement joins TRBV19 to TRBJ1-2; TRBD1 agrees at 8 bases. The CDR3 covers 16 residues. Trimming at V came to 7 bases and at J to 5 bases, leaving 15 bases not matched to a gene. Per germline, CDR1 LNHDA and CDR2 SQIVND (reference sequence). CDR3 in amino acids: CASTRQGASVSYGYTF. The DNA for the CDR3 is TGTGCCAGTACTAGGCAGGGGGCGTCCGTTTCATATGGCTACACCTTC.